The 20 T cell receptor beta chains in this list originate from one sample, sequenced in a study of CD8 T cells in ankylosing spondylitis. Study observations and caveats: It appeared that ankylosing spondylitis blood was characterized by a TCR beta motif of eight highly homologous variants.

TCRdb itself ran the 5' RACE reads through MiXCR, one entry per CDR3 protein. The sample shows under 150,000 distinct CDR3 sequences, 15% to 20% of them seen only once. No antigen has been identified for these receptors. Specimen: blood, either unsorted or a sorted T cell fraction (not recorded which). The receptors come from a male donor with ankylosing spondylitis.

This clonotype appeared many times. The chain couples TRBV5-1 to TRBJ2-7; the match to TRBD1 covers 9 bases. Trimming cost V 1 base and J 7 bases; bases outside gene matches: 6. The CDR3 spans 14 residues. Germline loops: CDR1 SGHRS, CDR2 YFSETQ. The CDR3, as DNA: TGCGCCAGCAGCTTGTGGGACAGGGCCCAAGAGCAGTACTTC. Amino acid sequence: CASSLWDRAQEQYF.

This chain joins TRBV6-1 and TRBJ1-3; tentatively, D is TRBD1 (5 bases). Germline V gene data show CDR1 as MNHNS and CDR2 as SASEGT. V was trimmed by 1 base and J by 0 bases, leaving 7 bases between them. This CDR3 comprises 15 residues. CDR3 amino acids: CASSEEGLSGNTIYF. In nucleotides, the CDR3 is TGTGCCAGCAGTGAAGAGGGGCTCTCTGGAAACACCATATATTTT.

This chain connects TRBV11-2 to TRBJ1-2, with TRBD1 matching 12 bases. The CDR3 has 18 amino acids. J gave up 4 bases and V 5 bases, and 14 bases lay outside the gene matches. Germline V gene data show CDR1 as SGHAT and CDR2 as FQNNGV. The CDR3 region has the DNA TGTGCCAGCAGCCCGGTCCCGGGACAGGGGGCGCAGGTCTATGGCTACACCTTC. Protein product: CASSPVPGQGAQVYGYTF.

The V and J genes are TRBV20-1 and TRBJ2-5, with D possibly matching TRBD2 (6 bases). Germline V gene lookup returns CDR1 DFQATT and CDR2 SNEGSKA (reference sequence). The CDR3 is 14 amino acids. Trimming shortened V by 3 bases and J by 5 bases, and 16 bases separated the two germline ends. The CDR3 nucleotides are TGCAGTGCTAGCGGGAGCCCCCCGGTGGAGACCCAGTACTTC. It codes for CSASGSPPVETQYF.

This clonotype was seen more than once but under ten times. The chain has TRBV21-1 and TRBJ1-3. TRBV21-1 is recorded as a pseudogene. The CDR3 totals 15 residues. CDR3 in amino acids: CASSKGSPSGNTIYF. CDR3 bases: TGTGCCAGCAGCAAAGGGTCGCCCTCTGGAAACACCATATATTTT.

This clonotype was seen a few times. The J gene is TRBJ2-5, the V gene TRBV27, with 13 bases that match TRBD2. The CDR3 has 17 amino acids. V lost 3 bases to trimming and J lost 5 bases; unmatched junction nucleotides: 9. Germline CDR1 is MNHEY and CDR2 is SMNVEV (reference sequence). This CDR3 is CASSFLGLAGEDETQYF. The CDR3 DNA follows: TGTGCCAGCAGTTTTCTTGGACTAGCGGGAGAGGATGAGACCCAGTACTTC.

CDR3 in amino acids: CATGYGYTF. The CDR3 DNA follows: TGTGCAACCGGCTATGGCTACACCTTC. This chain uses TRBV28 with TRBJ1-2; D is ambiguous. The CDR3 contains 9 residues. The germline V gene has CDR1 MDHEN and CDR2 SYDVKM.

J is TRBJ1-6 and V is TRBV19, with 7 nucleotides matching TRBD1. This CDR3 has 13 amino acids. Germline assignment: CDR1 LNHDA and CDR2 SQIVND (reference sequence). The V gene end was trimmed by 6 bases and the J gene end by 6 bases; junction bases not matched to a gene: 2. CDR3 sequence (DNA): TGTGCCAGTAGGTACAGGGGTAATTCACCCCTCCACTTT. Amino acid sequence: CASRYRGNSPLHF.

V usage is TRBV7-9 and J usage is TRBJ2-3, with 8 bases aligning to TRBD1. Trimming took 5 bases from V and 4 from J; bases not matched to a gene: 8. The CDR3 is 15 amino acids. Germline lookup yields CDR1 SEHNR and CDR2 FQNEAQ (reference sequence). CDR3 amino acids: CASSDRGGTADTQYF. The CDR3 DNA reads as TGTGCCAGCAGCGACAGGGGAGGAACTGCAGATACGCAGTATTTT. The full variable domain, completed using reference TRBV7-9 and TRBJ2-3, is DTGVSQNPRHKITKRGQNVTFRCDPISEHNRLYWYRQTLGQGPEFLTYFQNEAQLEKSRLLSDRFSAERPKGSFSTLEIQRTEQGDSAMYLCASSDRGGTADTQYFGPGTRLTVL.

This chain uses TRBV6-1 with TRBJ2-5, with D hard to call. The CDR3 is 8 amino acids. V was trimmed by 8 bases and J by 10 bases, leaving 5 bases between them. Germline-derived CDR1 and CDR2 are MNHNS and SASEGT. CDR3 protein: CASVGQYF. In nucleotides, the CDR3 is TGTGCCAGCGTGGGCCAGTACTTC.

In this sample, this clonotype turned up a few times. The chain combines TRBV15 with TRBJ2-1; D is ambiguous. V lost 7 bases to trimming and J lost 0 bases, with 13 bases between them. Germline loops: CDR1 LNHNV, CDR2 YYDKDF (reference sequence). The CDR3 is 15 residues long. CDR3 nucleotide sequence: TGTGCCACCACCAAAGGAAGGGTCTCCTACAATGAGCAGTTCTTC. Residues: CATTKGRVSYNEQFF.

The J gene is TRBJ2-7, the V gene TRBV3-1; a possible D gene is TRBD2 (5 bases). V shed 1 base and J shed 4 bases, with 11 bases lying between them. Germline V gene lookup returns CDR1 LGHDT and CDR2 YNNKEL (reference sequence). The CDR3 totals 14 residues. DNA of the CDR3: TGTGCCAGCAGCCAAGCCTCTAGAGGGTACGAGCAGTACTTC. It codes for CASSQASRGYEQYF.

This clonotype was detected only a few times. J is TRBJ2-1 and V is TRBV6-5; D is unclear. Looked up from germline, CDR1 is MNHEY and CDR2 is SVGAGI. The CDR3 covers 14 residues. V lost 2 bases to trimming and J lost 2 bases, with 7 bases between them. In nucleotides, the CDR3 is TGTGCCAGCAGTTACACGGCCACCTACAATGAGCAGTTCTTC. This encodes CASSYTATYNEQFF.

CDR3 nucleotide sequence: TGTGCCAGCAGCTCTCGACTAGCGGGAGTAGACAATGAGCAGTTCTTC. Residues: CASSSRLAGVDNEQFF. The chain recombines TRBV7-9 with TRBJ2-1; TRBD2 matches 12 bases. J was trimmed by 5 bases and V by 4 bases; bases with no gene match: 6. The CDR3 is 16 residues long. Germline V gene sequence: CDR1 SEHNR, CDR2 FQNEAQ (reference sequence). Full variable domain (remainder filled in from reference TRBV7-9 and TRBJ2-1): DTGVSQNPRHKITKRGQNVTFRCDPISEHNRLYWYRQTLGQGPEFLTYFQNEAQLEKSRLLSDRFSAERPKGSFSTLEIQRTEQGDSAMYLCASSSRLAGVDNEQFFGPGTRLTVL.

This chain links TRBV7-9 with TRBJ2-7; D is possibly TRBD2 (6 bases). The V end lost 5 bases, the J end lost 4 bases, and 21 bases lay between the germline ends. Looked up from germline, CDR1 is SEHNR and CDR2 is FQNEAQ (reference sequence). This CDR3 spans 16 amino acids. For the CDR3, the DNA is TGTGCCAGCAGCAAATTCAGGTCGGGGGTCGGGTACGAGCAGTACTTC. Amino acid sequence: CASSKFRSGVGYEQYF.

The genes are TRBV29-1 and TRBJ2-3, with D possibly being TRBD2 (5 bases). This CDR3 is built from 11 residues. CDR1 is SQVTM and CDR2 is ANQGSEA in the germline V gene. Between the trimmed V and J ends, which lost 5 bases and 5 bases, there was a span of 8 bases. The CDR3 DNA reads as TGCAGCGTTTCAGGACTAGATACGCAGTATTTT. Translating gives CSVSGLDTQYF.

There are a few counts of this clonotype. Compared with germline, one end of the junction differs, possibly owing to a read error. DNA for the CDR3: TGTGCCAGCAGTTTAGATGGCAGTTGGTCTACTGAAGCTTTCTTT. It codes for CASSLDGSWSTEAFF. This chain links TRBV7-9 with TRBJ1-1; D not certain. Germline CDR1 is SEHNR and CDR2 is FQNEAQ (reference sequence). This CDR3 is 15 amino acids long.

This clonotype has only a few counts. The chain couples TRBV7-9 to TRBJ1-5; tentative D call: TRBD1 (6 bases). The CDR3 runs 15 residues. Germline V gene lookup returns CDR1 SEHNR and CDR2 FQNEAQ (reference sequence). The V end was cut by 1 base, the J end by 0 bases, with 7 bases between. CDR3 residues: CASSLGTASNQPQHF. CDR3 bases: TGTGCCAGCAGCTTAGGGACAGCTAGCAATCAGCCCCAGCATTTT.

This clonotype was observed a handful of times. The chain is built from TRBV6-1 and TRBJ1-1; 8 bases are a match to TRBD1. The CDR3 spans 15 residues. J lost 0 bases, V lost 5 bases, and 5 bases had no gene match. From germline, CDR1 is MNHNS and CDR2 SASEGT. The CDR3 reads CASSTPDRVNTEAFF. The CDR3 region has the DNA TGTGCCAGCAGTACCCCGGACAGGGTGAACACTGAAGCTTTCTTT.

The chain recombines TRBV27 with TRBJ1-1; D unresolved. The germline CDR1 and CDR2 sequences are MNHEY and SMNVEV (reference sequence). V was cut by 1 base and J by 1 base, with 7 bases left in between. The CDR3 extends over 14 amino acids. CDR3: CASSLYRQNTEAFF. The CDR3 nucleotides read TGTGCCAGCAGTTTATACCGACAGAACACTGAAGCTTTCTTT.